This paragraph covers one T cell receptor (beta chain) sequence. The sample is drawn from a study of T cells after yellow fever vaccination. This CDR3 contains 12 residues. Germline V lookup: CDR1 MGHDK, CDR2 SYGVNS. J lost 10 bases, V lost 7 bases, and 6 bases had no gene match. MiXCR was run by TCRdb on the 5' RACE reads, yielding one entry per CDR3 protein. The table shows under 700,000 distinct CDR3 sequences, with about a sixth occurring only once. The receptor's source is a man between 18 and 29 years old who received the YFV17D yellow fever vaccine. Source: PBMCs, taken 5 days after the first yellow fever vaccination. The chain uses TRBV25-1 and TRBJ2-4; TRBD1 matches at 8 bases. This chain's CDR3 is CASTGTGGIQYF. The CDR3 region has the DNA TGTGCCAGCACCGGGACAGGAGGAATTCAGTACTTC.